Listed here are 3 T cell receptor beta chains from one sample, sequenced in a study of T cell responses to AZD1222 COVID-19 vaccine. Profiling relied on immunoSEQ multiplex PCR, and the TCRdb table lists in-frame clones only, not all of them. This table holds about 76,000 clones, over 65% found once. The sequencing here drew on peripheral blood, taken 28 days after the second dose of the MenACWY control vaccine. These receptors originate from an adult who received the MenACWY meningococcal vaccine as a control.

This clone was seen just once. The rearrangement uses TRBV15 and TRBJ2-5, with D unresolved. This CDR3 comprises 15 residues. Trimming pared 0 bases from V and 2 bases from J, leaving 10 bases between. Germline V gene sequence: CDR1 LNHNV, CDR2 YYDKDF (reference sequence). The CDR3 DNA reads as TGTGCCACCAGCAGAGAAAGCCGTGAGCAAGAGACCCAGTACTTC. This encodes CATSRESREQETQYF.

CDR3 bases: TGTGCCAGCAGTTTACTTCCGGTAGCGGAGAGCACAGATACGCAGTATTTT. Protein sequence: CASSLLPVAESTDTQYF. V is TRBV28 and J is TRBJ2-3; D may be TRBD2 (6 bases). Germline V gene sequence: CDR1 MDHEN, CDR2 SYDVKM. Trimming took 2 bases from V and 0 from J, leaving 15 bases between them. The CDR3 is 17 amino acids.

This sequence joins TRBV6-5 and TRBJ2-5; 11 nucleotides align to TRBD2. The V gene end was trimmed by 0 bases and the J gene end by 5 bases; junction bases not matched to a gene: 5. The V gene's germline CDR1 is MNHEY and CDR2 SVGAGI. The length of the CDR3 is 16 residues. DNA for the CDR3: TGTGCCAGCAGTTACTCAGTACTAGCGGGAGTGGAGACCCAGTACTTC. Its protein product is CASSYSVLAGVETQYF.